Below are 11 T cell receptor beta chains sequenced from a single sample in a study of blood T cells in healthy people across ages. With a J-beta primer mix and a sample-barcoded 5' primer, a second PCR ran roughly 7 to 11 cycles. From the 5' RACE reads, TCRdb called clonotypes with MiXCR, one entry per CDR3 protein. The repertoire includes about 1.4 million distinct CDR3 sequences, approximately 59% of them detected once, and 5.5% to 8% sits in the top ten. The specimen was blood. The source is a man between 18 and 29 years old in good health.

Comments on this clonotype: This may be a read error: a much more frequent sequence differs by one nucleotide. This chain uses TRBV29-1 with TRBJ2-3; 10 bases line up with TRBD2. The junction had 9 bases not matched to a gene; V was cut back by 5 bases and J by 4 bases. There are 15 residues in the CDR3. In germline, CDR1 is SQVTM, CDR2 ANQGSEA. The CDR3 bases are TGCAGCGTTTCCAAGGGGGGGACTAGCGCAGATACGCAGTATTTT. It codes for CSVSKGGTSADTQYF.

The chain joins TRBV29-1 to TRBJ2-5, with D possibly TRBD1 on 6 matching bases. The V and J ends lost 7 bases and 7 bases respectively, with 16 bases between them. The CDR3 is 12 amino acids. CDR1 and CDR2 (germline): SQVTM, ANQGSEA. CDR3 protein: CSAEGVPGTQYF. CDR3 sequence (DNA): TGCAGCGCCGAGGGGGTCCCCGGGACCCAGTACTTC.

J is TRBJ2-7 and V is TRBV6-5, with 9 bases that match TRBD1. CDR3 length equals 15 residues. V trimming: 6 bases; J trimming: 2 bases; junction bases outside the gene matches: 8. Germline CDR1 MNHEY, CDR2 SVGAGI. For the CDR3, the DNA is TGTGCCAGCAGCTTGGACAGGGGTATCACCTACGAGCAGTACTTC. The encoded protein is CASSLDRGITYEQYF.

The rearrangement joins TRBV7-8 to TRBJ1-5; D might be TRBD1 (6 bases). The CDR3 is 16 amino acids. Germline-derived CDR1 and CDR2 are SGHVS and FQNEAQ. The ends were cut back, 4 bases at V and 6 bases at J, with 19 bases in the middle. CDR3 region: CASSSVRGPLGQPQHF. The CDR3 nucleotides are TGTGCCAGCAGCTCGGTCAGGGGCCCCTTAGGTCAGCCCCAGCATTTT.

This clonotype was detected a few times. The V gene is TRBV20-1, the J gene TRBJ2-1; TRBD2 aligns across 9 bases. The CDR3 contains 15 residues. Unmatched junction bases numbered 6, after V lost 3 bases and J lost 3 bases. Germline V gives CDR1 DFQATT, CDR2 SNEGSKA (reference sequence). CDR3 in DNA: TGCAGTGCTAGGGTAATAGCGGGAGACTACAATGAGCAGTTCTTC. It encodes CSARVIAGDYNEQFF.

This sequence joins TRBV9 and TRBJ2-1; no definite D call. The CDR3 length is 16 residues. CDR1 and CDR2 from the germline V gene are SGDLS and YYNGEE. The germline V and J ends were trimmed by 4 bases and 8 bases, with 22 bases remaining between them. The CDR3 coding sequence is TGTGCCAGCAGCATAGACGCAGCCCCTCGGCCCTATGAGCAGTTCTTC. As protein: CASSIDAAPRPYEQFF.

This clonotype was detected only a few times. This rearrangement joins TRBV7-6 to TRBJ2-3, with 8 bases matching TRBD2. The CDR3 extends over 15 amino acids. Trimming took 5 bases from V and 7 from J; bases not matched to a gene: 11. Germline CDR1 is SGHVS and CDR2 is FNYEAQ. CDR3 bases: TGTGCCAGCAGCCCCAGCGGGAGTGGTACACATACGCAGTATTTT. Translation gives CASSPSGSGTHTQYF. The full variable domain, in which reference TRBV7-6 and TRBJ2-3 provide the parts outside the CDR3, is GAGVSQSPRYKVTKRGQDVALRCDPISGHVSLYWYRQALGQGPEFLTYFNYEAQQDKSGLPNDRFSAERPEGSISTLTIQRTEQRDSAMYRCASSPSGSGTHTQYFGPGTRLTVL.

The V and J genes are TRBV12-3 or TRBV12-4 and TRBJ2-7; D gene ambiguous. CDR3 length: 13 amino acids. Trimming removed 5 bases from V and 0 bases from J, with 8 bases in between. CDR3 sequence reads: CASSVQPSYEQYF. For the CDR3, the DNA is TGTGCCAGCAGTGTACAGCCCTCCTACGAGCAGTACTTC.

This clonotype was observed a handful of times. The V call is TRBV5-1, the J call TRBJ2-5; 8 positions agree with TRBD1. Germline-derived CDR1 and CDR2 are SGHRS and YFSETQ. V lost 4 bases and J lost 2; bases outside the gene matches: 10. The CDR3 contains 16 residues. For the CDR3, the DNA is TGCGCCAGCAGCACTGGACAGGGAGGTCTACAAGAGACCCAGTACTTC. It specifies CASSTGQGGLQETQYF.

This clonotype has more than one count but fewer than ten. The V call is TRBV5-1, the J call TRBJ2-4; a weak D match, TRBD1 (6 bases). TRBJ2-7 explains the end of the DNA better; the J call may be wrong. This CDR3 is 15 amino acids long. CDR1 and CDR2 (germline): SGHRS, YFSETQ. This CDR3 is CASSAGTTLTYEQYF. CDR3 sequence (DNA): TGCGCCAGCAGCGCTGGGACAACCTTAACCTACGAGCAGTACTTC.

The CDR3 nucleotides read TGCAGCGGTGGAGAAGATACGCAGTATTTT. The encoded protein is CSGGEDTQYF. This sequence joins TRBV29-1 and TRBJ2-3; no firm D call. V was shortened by 7 bases and J by 5 bases, with 7 bases between the two germline ends. Germline assignment: CDR1 SQVTM and CDR2 ANQGSEA. This CDR3 spans 10 amino acids.